The TCR beta chain under discussion was sequenced for a study of shared clonotypes between healthy human individuals. The study's findings and limits: Clonotypes shared by all four donors outscored non-shared clonotypes in generation probability. Generally, naive subsets (rather than memory subsets) showed larger estimated richness.

In this sample, this clone turned up once. Its antigen is unidentified. Trimming took 8 bases from V and 5 from J, leaving 22 bases between them. Germline CDR1 is SEHNR and CDR2 is FQNEAQ (reference sequence). The CDR3 is 16 residues long. CD8 cells regarded as naive lacked CD45RO, were positively chosen for CCR7, and omitted terminally differentiated effector memory CD45RA+ cells. In the original workflow: Owing to the provision of junction-only sequences devoid of quality scores by immunoSEQ, filtering differed. Profiled with immunoSEQ multiplex PCR; TCRdb holds only in-frame clones, not every one. For V, J and clone size, that table is used; D and trimming come from the DNA. The data show approximately 2,200,000 clones, with 85% to 95% seen just once and 1.5% to 2% held by the top ten.

The sequence was collected from a man between 18 and 35 years old in good health. Some clones in this sample may be carry-over from other donors' samples. The chain has TRBV7-9 and TRBJ2-1; D not resolved. The specimen was naive CD8+ T cells from PBMCs. CDR3 coding DNA: TGTGCCAGCGGGCCAGGTCCCATCAGTGGGCACAATGAGCAGTTCTTC. Protein product: CASGPGPISGHNEQFF.